This T cell receptor (beta chain) was identified in a study of pediatric ulcerative colitis. Study-level information: Ulcerative colitis patients had pancolitis or left-sided colitis, with confirming histology.

Sequencing was at survey level. Clones were sequenced by immunoSEQ multiplex PCR, and TCRdb holds only the in-frame ones, with some missing. The sample has some 40,000 clones; 65% to 80% are singletons. Rectal tissue came from one to two pinch biopsies taken at colonoscopy. The CDR3 extends over 13 amino acids. Germline CDR1 SGHRS, CDR2 YFSETQ. V was clipped by 3 bases and J by 8 bases, with 12 bases between them. Worth noting for this clone: Antigen: not known.

Study results and caveats: All ulcerative colitis patients, but no controls, carried a couple of rectal clonotypes. Repertoires came from total lymphocyte DNA, so rare subsets like regulatory T cells may be missed.

This receptor was taken from a boy between 10 and 17 years old with severe ulcerative colitis. The genes are TRBV5-1 and TRBJ2-1, with a tentative D call TRBD2 (6 bases). Sequences were obtained from gut tissue. CDR3 coding DNA: TGCGCCAGCAGCTGGATGGGGGGTGATGAGCAGTTCTTC. This gives the protein CASSWMGGDEQFF.